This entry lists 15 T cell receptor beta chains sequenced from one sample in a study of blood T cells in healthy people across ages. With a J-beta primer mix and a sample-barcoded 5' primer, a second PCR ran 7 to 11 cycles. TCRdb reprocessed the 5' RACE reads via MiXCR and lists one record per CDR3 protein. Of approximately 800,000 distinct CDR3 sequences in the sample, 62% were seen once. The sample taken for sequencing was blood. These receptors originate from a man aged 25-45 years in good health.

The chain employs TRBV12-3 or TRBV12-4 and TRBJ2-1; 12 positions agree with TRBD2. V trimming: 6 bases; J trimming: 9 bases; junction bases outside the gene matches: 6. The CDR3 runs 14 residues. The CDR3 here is CASSMTSGGGEQFF. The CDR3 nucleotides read TGTGCCAGCAGCATGACTAGCGGGGGAGGTGAGCAGTTCTTC.

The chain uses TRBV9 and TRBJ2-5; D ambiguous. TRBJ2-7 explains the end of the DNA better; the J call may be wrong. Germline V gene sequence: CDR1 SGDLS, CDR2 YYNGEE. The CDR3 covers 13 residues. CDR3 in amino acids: CASSVDWLDEQYF. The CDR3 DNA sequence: TGTGCCAGCAGCGTAGACTGGTTAGACGAGCAGTACTTC.

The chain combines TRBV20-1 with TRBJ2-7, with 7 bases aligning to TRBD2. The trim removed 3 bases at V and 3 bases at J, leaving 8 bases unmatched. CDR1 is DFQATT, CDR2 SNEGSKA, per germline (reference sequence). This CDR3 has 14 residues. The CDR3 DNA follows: TGCAGTGCTAGCGGGACTATAGGATTCTACGAGCAGTACTTC. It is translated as CSASGTIGFYEQYF.

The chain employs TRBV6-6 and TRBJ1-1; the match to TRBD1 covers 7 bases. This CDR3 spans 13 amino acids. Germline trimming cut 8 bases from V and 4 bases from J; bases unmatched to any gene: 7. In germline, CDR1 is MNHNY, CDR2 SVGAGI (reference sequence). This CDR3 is CASFDRVGTEAFF. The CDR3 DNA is TGTGCCAGCTTCGACAGGGTCGGCACTGAAGCTTTCTTT.

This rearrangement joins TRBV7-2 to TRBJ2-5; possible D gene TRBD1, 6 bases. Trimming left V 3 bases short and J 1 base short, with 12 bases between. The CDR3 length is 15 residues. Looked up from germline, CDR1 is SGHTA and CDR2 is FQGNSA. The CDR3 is CASSLNGQTQETQYF. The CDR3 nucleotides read TGTGCCAGCAGCTTGAACGGACAGACCCAAGAGACCCAGTACTTC.

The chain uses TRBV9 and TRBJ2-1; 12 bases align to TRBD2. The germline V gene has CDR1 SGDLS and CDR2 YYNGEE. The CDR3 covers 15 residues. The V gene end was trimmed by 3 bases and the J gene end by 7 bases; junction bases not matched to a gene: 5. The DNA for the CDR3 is TGTGCCAGCAGCGCCGGGACTAGCGGGCAGAATGAGCAGTTCTTC. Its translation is CASSAGTSGQNEQFF.

This CDR3 is CASSDAGGNEQFF. The CDR3 nucleotides are TGTGCCAGCAGCGATGCAGGGGGAAATGAGCAGTTCTTC. This sequence joins TRBV4-2 and TRBJ2-1; 7 positions agree with TRBD1. V gave up 5 bases and J gave up 7 bases; unmatched junction bases: 5. There are 13 residues in the CDR3. CDR1 and CDR2 from the germline V gene are LGHNA and YNFKEQ.

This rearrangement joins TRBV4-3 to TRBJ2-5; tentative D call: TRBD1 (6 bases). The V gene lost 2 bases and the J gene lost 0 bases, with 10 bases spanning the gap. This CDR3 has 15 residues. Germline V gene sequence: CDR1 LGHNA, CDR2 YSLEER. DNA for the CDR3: TGCGCCAGCAGCCAAAATACAGGGAACCAAGAGACCCAGTACTTC. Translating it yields CASSQNTGNQETQYF.

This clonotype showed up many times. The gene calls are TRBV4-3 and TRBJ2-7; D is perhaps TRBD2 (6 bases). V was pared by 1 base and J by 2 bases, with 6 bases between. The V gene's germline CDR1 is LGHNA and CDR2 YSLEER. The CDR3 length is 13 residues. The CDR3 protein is CASSQGGAYEQYF. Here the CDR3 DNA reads TGCGCCAGCAGCCAAGGGGGGGCCTACGAGCAGTACTTC.

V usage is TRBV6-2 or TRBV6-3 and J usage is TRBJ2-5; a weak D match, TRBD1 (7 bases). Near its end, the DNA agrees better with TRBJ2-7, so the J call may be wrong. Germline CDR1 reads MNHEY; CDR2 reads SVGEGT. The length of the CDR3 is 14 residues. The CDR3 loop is CASSLTGRLVEQYF. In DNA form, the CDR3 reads TGTGCCAGCAGTTTGACAGGGCGACTAGTCGAGCAGTACTTC.

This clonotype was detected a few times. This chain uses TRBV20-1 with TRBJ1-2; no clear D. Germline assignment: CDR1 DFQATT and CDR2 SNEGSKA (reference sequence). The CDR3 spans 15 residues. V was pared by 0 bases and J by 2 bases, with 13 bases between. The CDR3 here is CSARDPGLGNYGYTF. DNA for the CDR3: TGCAGTGCTAGAGATCCCGGGTTGGGGAACTATGGCTACACCTTC.

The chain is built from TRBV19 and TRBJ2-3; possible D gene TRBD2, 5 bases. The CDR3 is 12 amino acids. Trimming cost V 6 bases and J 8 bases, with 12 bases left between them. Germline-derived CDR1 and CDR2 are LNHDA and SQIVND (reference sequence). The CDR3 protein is CASRLTGGTQYF. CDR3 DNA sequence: TGTGCCAGTAGATTGACTGGAGGTACGCAGTATTTT.

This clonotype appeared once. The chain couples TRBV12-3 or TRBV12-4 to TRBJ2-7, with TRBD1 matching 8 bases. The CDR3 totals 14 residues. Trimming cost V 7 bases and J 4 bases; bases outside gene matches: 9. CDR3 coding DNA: TGTGCCAGCACACGACAGGGGAGTCTTTACGAGCAGTACTTC. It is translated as CASTRQGSLYEQYF.

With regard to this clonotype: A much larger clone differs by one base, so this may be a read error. CDR3 protein: CASQGGGLRRQETQYF. The CDR3 DNA reads as TGTGCCAGCCAAGGGGGAGGGTTGCGGAGGCAAGAGACCCAGTACTTC. This chain links TRBV5-6 with TRBJ2-5; weak D call: TRBD2 (7 bases). CDR1 is SGHDT, CDR2 YYEEEE, per germline. The CDR3 extends over 16 amino acids. With 7 bases removed from V and 2 bases from J, the gap between germline ends came to 21 bases.

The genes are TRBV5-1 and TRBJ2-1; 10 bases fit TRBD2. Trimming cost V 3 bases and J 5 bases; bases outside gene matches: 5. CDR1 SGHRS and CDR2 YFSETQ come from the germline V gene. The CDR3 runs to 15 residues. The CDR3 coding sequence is TGCGCCAGCAGCTCACTAGCGGGGACTAACAATGAGCAGTTCTTC. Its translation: CASSSLAGTNNEQFF.